This is a list of T cell receptor beta chains from one sample in a study of blood T cells in healthy people across ages. TCRdb itself ran the 5' RACE reads through MiXCR, one entry per CDR3 protein. The data hold over a million distinct CDR3 sequences, with approximately 42% observed a single time. Sequenced input: blood. The receptors were sampled from a young woman in good health. CDR3s include the opening cysteine and the closing phenylalanine or tryptophan. The order of the fields is D gene, clone size, V gene, J gene, CDR3 DNA, CDR3 protein. The D gene is left open where the match is weak. Rows give clone size only sometimes, using once, few, many, or a class for an expanded clone.

>TRBD1|few|TRBV12-3/TRBV12-4|TRBJ2-4
TGTGCCAGCAGTTTAGGGACAGGGAAAAACATTCAGTACTTC
CASSLGTGKNIQYF
>TRBD2|NA|TRBV20-1|TRBJ2-1
TGCAGTGCTCCAAGGGGGGGGACTAGCGGGAGGTTGGGTGAGCAGTTCTTC
CSAPRGGTSGRLGEQFF
>NA|NA|TRBV2|TRBJ2-3
TGTGCCAGCAGTGTCCTCAATAGTGCGTATTTT
CASSVLNSAYF
>NA|NA|TRBV7-9|TRBJ2-7
TGTGCCAGCAGCGTAGAGGTCAGGTCCTGCGAGCAGTACTTC
CASSVEVRSCEQYF
>TRBD1|NA|TRBV10-3|TRBJ1-5
TGTGCCATCAGTCGGACAGGGGTTAGCAATCAGCCCCAGCATTTT
CAISRTGVSNQPQHF
>NA|NA|TRBV18|TRBJ1-6
TGTGCCAGCTCACCACCTCAGATAGATTCACCCCTCCACTTT
CASSPPQIDSPLHF
>NA|NA|TRBV7-6|TRBJ2-7
TGTGCTAGCGGAAAGGGGTACAATGAGCAGTACTTC
CASGKGYNEQYF
>NA|few|TRBV11-2|TRBJ2-5
TGTGCCAGCAGCCACGGGCTCCGGTGGGAGACCCAGTACTTC
CASSHGLRWETQYF
>NA|few|TRBV9|TRBJ1-2
TGTGCCAGCAGCGTGGGGACGGGGGCAGGTGGCTACACCTTC
CASSVGTGAGGYTF
>NA|NA|TRBV9|TRBJ1-4
TGTGCCAGCAGCGTTCATACAGGGTCTGCAACTAATGAAAAACTGTTTTTT
CASSVHTGSATNEKLFF
>NA|once|TRBV14|TRBJ2-3
TGTGCCAGCAGCCAACGGCGGGGCGGAATAAGCACAGATACGCAGTATTTT
CASSQRRGGISTDTQYF
>NA|NA|TRBV7-6|TRBJ1-2
TGTGCCAGCTCCTGGGGGGCTGGAGGCTACACCTTC
CASSWGAGGYTF
>NA|NA|TRBV7-2|TRBJ1-1
TGTGCCAGCGTTCGGACAGCCGGTGAAGCTTTCTTT
CASVRTAGEAFF
>TRBD2|NA|TRBV28|TRBJ2-2
TGTGCCAGCAGTGTAACTAGCGGGAGGGCTCCTGGGCAGCTGTTTTTT
CASSVTSGRAPGQLFF
>NA|many|TRBV5-1|TRBJ1-5
TGTGCCAGCAGCCCCCAGGGGAATCAGCCCCAGCATTTT
CASSPQGNQPQHF
>NA|NA|TRBV12-5|TRBJ2-3
TGTGCTAGTGCCATAATCCGGGCCACAGATACGCAGTATTTT
CASAIIRATDTQYF
>NA|NA|TRBV28|TRBJ1-2
TGTGCCAGCAGCCTAAGGGACATCTACCTCGGAGACTATGGCTACACCTTC
CASSLRDIYLGDYGYTF
>TRBD2|NA|TRBV7-2|TRBJ2-7
TGTGCCAGCAGTTCGTCCCGGCTAGCGGGGACCTACAATGAGCAGTACTTC
CASSSSRLAGTYNEQYF
>TRBD1|many|TRBV12-3/TRBV12-4|TRBJ2-3
TGTGCCAGCATAGAACAGGGGGCAGATAGAGTCGGTACGCAGTATTTT
CASIEQGADRVGTQYF
>NA|NA|TRBV2|TRBJ1-6
TGTGCCAGCAGAGAAATCGGGTCCTATAATTCACCCCTCCACTTT
CASREIGSYNSPLHF
>NA|many|TRBV12-3/TRBV12-4|TRBJ2-3
TGTGCCAGCAGTTTGACGAAAAGCACAGATACGCAGTATTTT
CASSLTKSTDTQYF
>NA|NA|TRBV6-2/TRBV6-3|TRBJ1-1
TGTGCCAGCAGTTACCGCGGCCTGGGCATCGCTGAAGCTTTCTTT
CASSYRGLGIAEAFF
>NA|NA|TRBV6-6|TRBJ2-6
TGTGCCAGCAGTTACGAGAGCTCTGGGGCCAACGTCCTGACTTTC
CASSYESSGANVLTF
>NA|NA|TRBV7-2|TRBJ2-7
TGTGCCAGCAGCCCCCGCCCGGCCTCCTACGAGCAGTACTTC
CASSPRPASYEQYF
>TRBD1|NA|TRBV4-3|TRBJ1-2
TGCGCCAGCAGCCAAGATCGCAAACAGGGGAGAGGGGGCTACACCTTC
CASSQDRKQGRGGYTF
>NA|once|TRBV15|TRBJ2-7
TGTGCCACCAGCAGAACCCCCGGGACAGGGTTTCTAGCGGGACATGACTACAATGAGCAGTACTTC
CATSRTPGTGFLAGHDYNEQYF
>NA|NA|TRBV29-1|TRBJ2-2
TGCAGCGCTCAAAGCGCCGGGGAGCTGTTTTTT
CSAQSAGELFF
>NA|few|TRBV5-1|TRBJ2-3
TGCGCCAGCAGCTTTGGGCTAGCTGTAGATACGCAGTATTTT
CASSFGLAVDTQYF
>NA|NA|TRBV7-2|TRBJ1-2
TGTGCCAGCAGCGCCCTACTAGGATATGGCTACACCTTC
CASSALLGYGYTF
>NA|NA|TRBV7-2|TRBJ1-5
TGTGCCAGCAGCCCACGGAGGGGCGATAATCAGCCCCAGCATTTT
CASSPRRGDNQPQHF
>NA|NA|TRBV4-1|TRBJ2-2
TGCGCCAGCAGCCAAAGAGATGTCCTCGGGGAGCTGTTTTTT
CASSQRDVLGELFF
>TRBD2|NA|TRBV29-1|TRBJ2-1
TGCAGCGTCGCTTCCCGACTAGCGGGATTGGTCAATGAGCAGTTCTTC
CSVASRLAGLVNEQFF